This T cell receptor beta chain came from a study of CD8+ T cells in alopecia areata. Study results and caveats: Links between baseline CD8+ expansion and response need larger treated cohorts. Affected lesional scalp, above all in alopecia totalis/universalis, was more clonal than normal scalp. A great number of expanded lesional clones endured in scalp and blood during tofacitinib.

Concerning this clone itself: The antigen remains unidentified.

Sequencing used cDNA as its template, made by extracting RNA and reverse transcribing it. The method was immunoSEQ multiplex PCR; TCRdb's version includes in-frame clones alone and lacks a portion of them. Counted here are 150,000 to 200,000 clones, roughly 60% occurring once; the ten biggest clones make up about 0.94%. V lost 8 bases, J lost 4 bases, and 10 bases stayed unmatched. CDR1 SQVTM and CDR2 ANQGSEA come from the germline V gene. This CDR3 spans 13 amino acids. Specified treatment: oral pan-JAK inhibitor, 5-10 mg twice daily. Sampling of alopecia areata patients yielded lesional scalp punch biopsies as well as peripheral blood.

This clonotype was sampled from a human donor with alopecia areata. The specimen comprised CD4+ T cells sorted from blood, sampled at week 24, from a patient treated with tofacitinib. The chain recombines TRBV29-1 with TRBJ1-2; 7 bases are shared with TRBD1. Here the CDR3 reads CSTSETGTYGYTF. Written as DNA, the CDR3 is TGCAGCACCTCCGAGACAGGGACCTATGGCTACACCTTC.